Listed below are T cell receptor beta chains from one sample, sequenced in a study of early T cells in non-severe SARS-CoV-2 infection. TCRdb redid the calling of the 5' RACE reads with MiXCR, one entry per CDR3 protein. The data contain around 45,000 distinct CDR3 sequences, under 4.5% of them singletons. Sequenced sample: whole blood. Receptor source: an adult who was a healthcare worker with PCR-confirmed SARS-CoV-2 infection or an uninfected control (not recorded which). The CDR3 runs from the conserved cysteine through the conserved F or W. The D gene is left open where the match is weak. A row's size may be missing; if present it is once, few, many or a size class.

abundance: many; v_gene: TRBV2; d_gene: .; j_gene: TRBJ1-4; CDR3aa: CAAEQGGGEKLFF; CDR3nt: TGTGCCGCGGAACAGGGAGGCGGCGAAAAACTGTTTTTT
abundance: .; v_gene: TRBV14; d_gene: .; j_gene: TRBJ1-3; CDR3aa: CASSRRGAGNTIYF; CDR3nt: TGTGCCAGCAGCCGTCGGGGCGCAGGAAACACCATATATTTT
abundance: many; v_gene: TRBV29-1; d_gene: .; j_gene: TRBJ2-1; CDR3aa: CSVEGRLLDEQFF; CDR3nt: TGCAGCGTTGAAGGCCGACTTCTCGATGAGCAGTTCTTC
abundance: few; v_gene: TRBV11-2; d_gene: .; j_gene: TRBJ2-5; CDR3aa: CASSFTSLRETQYF; CDR3nt: TGTGCCAGCAGCTTCACTAGTCTAAGAGAGACCCAGTACTTC
abundance: few; v_gene: TRBV6-2/TRBV6-3; d_gene: .; j_gene: TRBJ1-1; CDR3aa: CASSYSTENTEAFF; CDR3nt: TGTGCCAGCAGTTACTCGACCGAGAACACTGAAGCTTTCTTT
abundance: few; v_gene: TRBV9; d_gene: .; j_gene: TRBJ2-3; CDR3aa: CASSFRDGGPDTQYF; CDR3nt: TGTGCCAGCAGCTTCCGGGACGGCGGGCCAGATACGCAGTATTTT
abundance: many; v_gene: TRBV10-3; d_gene: .; j_gene: TRBJ1-2; CDR3aa: CAISELSYGYTF; CDR3nt: TGTGCCATCAGTGAGTTAAGCTATGGCTACACCTTC
abundance: many; v_gene: TRBV12-3/TRBV12-4; d_gene: .; j_gene: TRBJ2-5; CDR3aa: CASGSTNQETQYF; CDR3nt: TGTGCCAGCGGGAGCACGAACCAAGAGACCCAGTACTTC
abundance: many; v_gene: TRBV7-9; d_gene: .; j_gene: TRBJ2-5; CDR3aa: CASSLAAGAQETQYF; CDR3nt: TGTGCCAGCAGCTTAGCCGCAGGGGCCCAAGAGACCCAGTACTTC
abundance: many; v_gene: TRBV12-3/TRBV12-4; d_gene: .; j_gene: TRBJ2-1; CDR3aa: CASSFFAREHNEQFF; CDR3nt: TGTGCCAGCAGTTTTTTCGCGCGGGAACACAATGAGCAGTTCTTC
abundance: many; v_gene: TRBV20-1; d_gene: .; j_gene: TRBJ2-3; CDR3aa: CSARDPTRKADTQYF; CDR3nt: TGCAGTGCTAGAGATCCGACCCGTAAGGCAGATACGCAGTATTTT
abundance: many; v_gene: TRBV19; d_gene: TRBD1; j_gene: TRBJ1-2; CDR3aa: CASSRAGTANYGYTF; CDR3nt: TGTGCCAGTAGTAGAGCCGGGACAGCTAACTATGGCTACACCTTC
abundance: many; v_gene: TRBV5-1; d_gene: TRBD2; j_gene: TRBJ2-2; CDR3aa: CASRQRERVGELFF; CDR3nt: TGCGCCAGCAGGCAGCGGGAGAGGGTCGGGGAGCTGTTTTTT
abundance: many; v_gene: TRBV11-2; d_gene: TRBD2; j_gene: TRBJ2-1; CDR3aa: CASSLASGRNNEQFF; CDR3nt: TGTGCCAGCAGCTTGGCTAGCGGGAGGAATAATGAGCAGTTCTTC
abundance: few; v_gene: TRBV2; d_gene: .; j_gene: TRBJ1-1; CDR3aa: CASSEEGGRAEAFF; CDR3nt: TGTGCCAGCAGTGAGGAAGGGGGTAGGGCTGAAGCTTTCTTT
abundance: many; v_gene: TRBV9; d_gene: .; j_gene: TRBJ1-4; CDR3aa: CASSDGTSRNEKLFF; CDR3nt: TGTGCCAGCAGCGATGGGACATCTCGTAATGAAAAACTGTTTTTT
abundance: many; v_gene: TRBV18; d_gene: TRBD1; j_gene: TRBJ2-6; CDR3aa: CASSPPGTGVLTF; CDR3nt: TGTGCCAGCTCACCGCCCGGGACAGGGGTCCTGACTTTC
abundance: many; v_gene: TRBV11-2; d_gene: .; j_gene: TRBJ2-6; CDR3aa: CASSPGQGANVLTF; CDR3nt: TGTGCCAGCAGCCCGGGGCAAGGGGCCAACGTCCTGACTTTC
abundance: many; v_gene: TRBV18; d_gene: .; j_gene: TRBJ2-3; CDR3aa: CASSPLTRTDTQYF; CDR3nt: TGTGCCAGCTCACCATTAACCCGGACTGATACGCAGTATTTT
abundance: many; v_gene: TRBV7-6; d_gene: .; j_gene: TRBJ2-4; CDR3aa: CASSPGVGKAKNIQYF; CDR3nt: TGTGCCAGCAGCCCAGGAGTAGGAAAAGCCAAAAACATTCAGTACTTC
abundance: many; v_gene: TRBV5-1; d_gene: .; j_gene: TRBJ2-1; CDR3aa: CASSSGRGRNNEQFF; CDR3nt: TGCGCCAGCAGCTCTGGACGGGGGAGGAACAATGAGCAGTTCTTC
abundance: many; v_gene: TRBV15; d_gene: .; j_gene: TRBJ2-1; CDR3aa: CATSRGSGLGNEQFF; CDR3nt: TGTGCCACCAGCAGAGGTTCGGGATTGGGCAATGAGCAGTTCTTC
abundance: many; v_gene: TRBV19; d_gene: .; j_gene: TRBJ1-4; CDR3aa: CASKSATNEKLFF; CDR3nt: TGTGCCAGCAAATCAGCAACTAATGAAAAACTGTTTTTT
abundance: many; v_gene: TRBV5-1; d_gene: .; j_gene: TRBJ1-4; CDR3aa: CASSLVFQGRTNEKLFF; CDR3nt: TGCGCCAGCAGCTTGGTTTTCCAGGGGCGAACGAATGAAAAACTGTTTTTT
abundance: many; v_gene: TRBV18; d_gene: TRBD1; j_gene: TRBJ2-4; CDR3aa: CASSRGWDRSALGGAKNIQYF; CDR3nt: TGTGCCAGCTCGCGAGGCTGGGACAGGTCCGCTTTAGGGGGAGCCAAAAACATTCAGTACTTC
abundance: many; v_gene: TRBV7-9; d_gene: TRBD1; j_gene: TRBJ1-2; CDR3aa: CASSRVSTGVRYGYTF; CDR3nt: TGTGCCAGCAGCCGAGTTTCTACAGGGGTCCGGTATGGCTACACCTTC
abundance: many; v_gene: TRBV5-4; d_gene: TRBD1; j_gene: TRBJ2-5; CDR3aa: CASSVTGVETQYF; CDR3nt: TGTGCCAGCAGCGTGACAGGGGTCGAGACCCAGTACTTC
abundance: many; v_gene: TRBV20-1; d_gene: .; j_gene: TRBJ2-1; CDR3aa: CSAKSFDGSSYNEQFF; CDR3nt: TGCAGTGCCAAATCCTTTGACGGGAGCTCCTACAATGAGCAGTTCTTC
abundance: many; v_gene: TRBV5-1; d_gene: TRBD1; j_gene: TRBJ2-2; CDR3aa: CASSSGQGFTGELFF; CDR3nt: TGCGCCAGCAGCTCAGGACAGGGGTTCACCGGGGAGCTGTTTTTT
abundance: many; v_gene: TRBV3-1; d_gene: TRBD1; j_gene: TRBJ2-5; CDR3aa: CASSQYTGGETQYF; CDR3nt: TGTGCCAGCAGCCAATATACAGGGGGAGAGACCCAGTACTTC
abundance: many; v_gene: TRBV6-5; d_gene: .; j_gene: TRBJ1-2; CDR3aa: CASSTFDRAYGYTF; CDR3nt: TGTGCCAGCAGCACTTTCGACAGAGCCTATGGCTACACCTTC
abundance: many; v_gene: TRBV27; d_gene: .; j_gene: TRBJ2-3; CDR3aa: CASSRPPDTQYF; CDR3nt: TGTGCCAGCTCACGACCCCCAGATACGCAGTATTTT
abundance: many; v_gene: TRBV7-2; d_gene: .; j_gene: TRBJ1-3; CDR3aa: CASSTDWSSGNTIYF; CDR3nt: TGTGCCAGCTCTACCGATTGGTCCTCTGGAAACACCATATATTTT
abundance: .; v_gene: TRBV7-9; d_gene: TRBD1; j_gene: TRBJ1-4; CDR3aa: CASSSDRGRGEKLFF; CDR3nt: TGTGCCAGCAGCTCCGACAGGGGGCGCGGTGAAAAACTGTTTTTT
abundance: many; v_gene: TRBV6-5; d_gene: TRBD1; j_gene: TRBJ2-4; CDR3aa: CASSTGGLGFDIQYF; CDR3nt: TGTGCCAGCTCGACAGGGGGCCTCGGGTTTGACATTCAGTACTTC
abundance: many; v_gene: TRBV7-9; d_gene: TRBD1; j_gene: TRBJ2-1; CDR3aa: CASSLIRQGRSNEQFF; CDR3nt: TGTGCCAGCAGCCTAATAAGACAGGGGCGGAGCAATGAGCAGTTCTTC
abundance: many; v_gene: TRBV11-2; d_gene: TRBD1; j_gene: TRBJ2-1; CDR3aa: CASSFADRGVYSRYNEQFF; CDR3nt: TGTGCCAGCAGCTTCGCGGACAGGGGAGTCTATTCGCGTTACAATGAGCAGTTCTTC
abundance: many; v_gene: TRBV4-1; d_gene: .; j_gene: TRBJ2-5; CDR3aa: CASSQDTLRETQYF; CDR3nt: TGCGCCAGCAGCCAAGATACCCTCCGTGAGACCCAGTACTTC
abundance: many; v_gene: TRBV3-1; d_gene: TRBD2; j_gene: TRBJ2-1; CDR3aa: CASSPQLAAAYNEQFF; CDR3nt: TGTGCCAGCAGCCCGCAACTAGCGGCCGCCTACAATGAGCAGTTCTTC